Each of the 4 T cell receptor beta chains below was sequenced from the same sample in a study of T cells in Graves' hyperthyroidism and ophthalmopathy. Authors of the study amplified TCR beta CDR3 regions from RNA transcripts. During a first-round RT-PCR of the TCR CDR3, the HTBI primer set was used. One entry per CDR3 protein results from TCRdb running MiXCR on the multiplex PCR reads. The sample contains hundreds of thousands of distinct CDR3 sequences, around 14% of which appear only once. Sequencing was carried out using blood. The receptors derive from a woman between 18 and 30 years old with Graves' hyperthyroidism.

This clonotype has a handful of counts. This rearrangement joins TRBV7-3 to TRBJ2-6, with 8 bases matching TRBD1. The V gene end was trimmed by 3 bases and the J gene end by 4 bases; junction bases not matched to a gene: 8. Germline V gene sequence: CDR1 SGHTA, CDR2 FQGTGA. The CDR3 is made up of 17 amino acids. The CDR3 DNA follows: TGTGCCAGCAGCTTGAAGACAGGGGCCTCCGGGGCCAACGTCCTGACTTTC. Translating it yields CASSLKTGASGANVLTF.

The sample holds many counts of this clonotype. The chain is built from TRBV5-1 and TRBJ2-5; TRBD2 aligns across 7 bases. The CDR3 loop spans 17 amino acids. Losses at the gene ends were 4 bases for V and 2 bases for J; bases not matched to a gene: 14. Germline CDR1 SGHRS, CDR2 YFSETQ. The CDR3 here is CASSQPRDGGLQETQYF. The CDR3, as DNA: TGCGCCAGCAGCCAACCTCGGGATGGGGGACTACAAGAGACCCAGTACTTC.

This clonotype was seen repeatedly, ten times or more. For the CDR3, the DNA is TGTGCCAGCAGCCCCGGACAGGCGCGGCACACTGAAGCTTTCTTT. It encodes CASSPGQARHTEAFF. The chain is built from TRBV7-9 and TRBJ1-1, with 7 bases matching TRBD1. CDR3 length: 15 amino acids. Germline lookup yields CDR1 SEHNR and CDR2 FQNEAQ (reference sequence). Trimming at V came to 5 bases and at J to 3 bases, leaving 9 bases not matched to a gene. Drawing the rest from reference TRBV7-9 and TRBJ1-1, the complete variable domain is DTGVSQNPRHKITKRGQNVTFRCDPISEHNRLYWYRQTLGQGPEFLTYFQNEAQLEKSRLLSDRFSAERPKGSFSTLEIQRTEQGDSAMYLCASSPGQARHTEAFFGQGTRLTVV.

This chain joins TRBV7-2 and TRBJ2-7; tentative D call: TRBD1 (5 bases). Germline CDR1 SGHTA, CDR2 FQGNSA. Trimming pared 3 bases from V and 0 bases from J, leaving 15 bases between. CDR3 size: 16 residues. The DNA for the CDR3 is TGTGCCAGCAGCTTCCGTGGGGCAGGCGGCTCCTACGAGCAGTACTTC. Translated, it gives CASSFRGAGGSYEQYF.